Below, 9 T cell receptor beta chains from the same sample are listed, as sequenced in a study of T cell clusters in autoimmune cytopenias (dated by TCRdb to between 2018 and 2021). Each sample's TRB amplification started from 250 ng of peripheral blood genomic DNA, which corresponds to around 36,000 genome equivalents. TCRdb records Illumina MiSeq as the sequencer. TRB rearrangements were amplified by multiplex PCR following a touch-down protocol, with the TRB-A and TRB-B primer pools mixed in one tube. TCRdb reprocessed the reads and provides one entry for every CDR3 protein sequence; no DNA is given. This sample's records show around 6,600 distinct CDR3 sequences. Of the sample, around 7.8% falls within the top ten clones. These data were also reused for a study on T cell repertoires in aging, cancer and after chemotherapy.

Specimen: peripheral blood. The receptors were sampled from a human donor in good health.

This rearrangement joins TRBV7-9 to TRBJ2-5. CDR1 SEHNR and CDR2 FQNEAQ come from the germline V gene (reference sequence). The CDR3 consists of 14 residues. The chain's CDR3 is CASSRDLAQETQYF.

V is TRBV18 and J is TRBJ1-2; TCRdb's D call of TRBD1 is untestable without DNA. CDR3 length: 15 amino acids. Germline V lookup: CDR1 KGHSH, CDR2 LQKENI. The CDR3 loop is CASSPPAGAGYGYTF.

This clonotype registers medium-sized by frequency. The chain combines TRBV5-5 with TRBJ1-1. The CDR3 has 13 residues. Germline CDR1 and CDR2: SGHKS and YYEKEE (reference sequence). CDR3: CASSLYDSTEAFF.

Judged by frequency, this clonotype is medium-sized. This sequence joins TRBV19 and TRBJ2-2; TCRdb outputs TRBD1, but without DNA this stays unchecked. In germline, CDR1 is LNHDA, CDR2 SQIVND (reference sequence). The CDR3 covers 15 residues. This chain's CDR3 is CASSIPGHIAGELFF. Using reference TRBV19 and TRBJ2-2 for the parts outside the CDR3, the full variable domain is DGGITQSPKYLFRKEGQNVTLSCEQNLNHDAMYWYRQDPGQGLRLIYYSQIVNDFQKGDIAEGYSVSREKKESFPLTVTSAQKNPTAFYLCASSIPGHIAGELFFGEGSRLTVL.

J is TRBJ1-2 and V is TRBV11-3. This CDR3 has 14 amino acids. Germline loops: CDR1 SGHNT, CDR2 YENEEA. The CDR3 here is CASSLVRDTYGYTF.

The V gene is TRBV12-3 or TRBV12-4, the J gene TRBJ2-5; TCRdb's assignment of TRBD1 cannot be checked, as there is no DNA. This CDR3 has 13 amino acids. The CDR3 is CASSSDGQGTQYF.

This clonotype registers large by frequency. This sequence joins TRBV11-3 and TRBJ2-3; there is no DNA to check the TCRdb D call of TRBD1. CDR1 is SGHNT and CDR2 is YENEEA in the germline V gene. CDR3 length equals 15 residues. The CDR3 sequence: CASSLRGPGTDTQYF.

V and J are TRBV5-1 and TRBJ1-2; TCRdb outputs TRBD1, but without DNA this stays unchecked. The CDR3 sequence is 15 residues long. From germline, CDR1 is SGHRS and CDR2 YFSETQ. The chain's CDR3 is CASSLGQGITYGYTF.

This clonotype is called medium-sized (0.01 to 0.1%) based on its frequency. The chain joins TRBV29-1 to TRBJ1-2; TCRdb reports TRBD1, a call that lacks DNA to check it against. Germline assignment: CDR1 SQVTM and CDR2 ANQGSEA. The CDR3 spans 13 residues. The CDR3: CSVDGTGDYGYTF.